This T cell receptor beta chain stems from a study of blood T cell repertoires in COVID-19. For the study at large: Some COVID-19 samples were acute and others convalescent; all came from the United States, Italy and Spain. T cells, B-cell-depleted T cells, or PBMCs supplied cDNA or gDNA.

Study processing details: Researchers report that nucleated cell counts were estimated from reference gene primer amplification. Here immunoSEQ multiplex PCR was the method, and the copy in TCRdb shows in-frame clones only, minus some. From that table come the V and J calls and clone size; the DNA was used to work out D and trimming. The table has fewer than 250,000 clones, 70% to 90% seen once. The CDR3 length is 14 residues. Germline V CDR1 and CDR2: SGHRS, YFSETQ. Trimming removed 0 bases from V and 7 bases from J, with 8 bases in between. The V gene is TRBV5-1, the J gene TRBJ1-6, with unresolved D. The clonotype comes from a woman aged 70 to 79 with active or convalescent COVID-19. The specimen was peripheral blood. The chain's CDR3 is CASSLDTSNSPLHF. As DNA, the CDR3 is TGCGCCAGCAGCTTGGACACGTCAAATTCACCCCTCCACTTT.